Presented here are 14 T cell receptor beta chains from one specimen sequenced in a study of CD8+CD57+ T cells in acquired aplastic anemia. The TCR beta profiling, which covered VDJ combination and CDR3 sequence, was carried out using genomic DNA as the template. TCRdb fed the reads into MiXCR, producing one record per CDR3 protein. The repertoire holds roughly 120,000 distinct CDR3 sequences, with about 60% as singletons. All sequencing subjects had displayed CD8+CD57+ cell expansion on flow cytometry. The sequenced sample consisted of sorted CD4+, CD8+, or CD8+CD57+ T cells (not recorded which) from PBMCs. The origin of the receptors is a human donor with aplastic anemia.

This clonotype occurred a few times. This chain connects TRBV20-1 to TRBJ2-7; 12 nucleotides match TRBD2. J lost 5 bases, V lost 3 bases, and 8 bases had no gene match. Germline assignment: CDR1 DFQATT and CDR2 SNEGSKA (reference sequence). The CDR3 is 15 residues long. DNA of the CDR3: TGCAGTGCTAGCTTTGGGTCTAGCGGGAGGGACGAGCAGTACTTC. This sequence encodes CSASFGSSGRDEQYF.

This clonotype has a count of ten or more. CDR3 coding DNA: TGTGCCAGCAGCTCCCGGGGCAACACAGATACGCAGTATTTT. Amino acid sequence: CASSSRGNTDTQYF. The chain has TRBV7-6 and TRBJ2-3, with D perhaps given as TRBD1 or TRBD2 (5 bases each). CDR1 and CDR2 from the germline V gene are SGHVS and FNYEAQ. The CDR3 has 14 residues. V was trimmed by 4 bases and J by 2 bases, leaving 10 bases between them.

In its sample, this clonotype was seen a few times. The CDR3 loop is CASQASGNTIYF. The CDR3 DNA is TGTGCCAGTCAAGCCTCTGGAAACACCATATATTTT. The V gene is TRBV19, the J gene TRBJ1-3, with D uncertain. The CDR3 has 12 residues. Germline CDR1 reads LNHDA; CDR2 reads SQIVND (reference sequence). V gave up 8 bases and J gave up 0 bases, with 5 bases separating them.

This clonotype was recorded at least ten times. The chain is built from TRBV11-2 and TRBJ2-4; D is ambiguous. The V end was cut by 6 bases, the J end by 1 base, with 19 bases between. CDR3 length: 17 amino acids. From germline, CDR1 is SGHAT and CDR2 FQNNGV. This CDR3 is CASSSQRVVSAKNIQYF. The DNA of the CDR3 is TGTGCCAGCAGTTCTCAAAGGGTGGTCAGTGCCAAAAACATTCAGTACTTC.

The J gene is TRBJ2-2, the V gene TRBV12-3 or TRBV12-4, with 10 bases aligning to TRBD2. The CDR3 length is 15 residues. Germline trimming cut 3 bases from V and 9 bases from J; bases unmatched to any gene: 7. In DNA, the CDR3 is TGTGCCAGCAGTTTGGAGAGCGGGGGGGTGAGGGAGCTGTTTTTT. Encoded protein: CASSLESGGVRELFF.

The V call is TRBV29-1, the J call TRBJ1-1, with TRBD1 matching 8 bases. CDR3 length: 12 amino acids. J lost 4 bases, V lost 4 bases, and 2 bases had no gene match. Germline lookup yields CDR1 SQVTM and CDR2 ANQGSEA. The CDR3 region has the DNA TGCAGCGTTGGACAGGGGCGCACTGAAGCTTTCTTT. Amino acids: CSVGQGRTEAFF. The variable domain in full, completed from reference TRBV29-1 and TRBJ1-1, reads SAVISQKPSRDICQRGTSLTIQCQVDSQVTMMFWYRQQPGQSLTLIATANQGSEATYESGFVIDKFPISRPNLTFSTLTVSNMSPEDSSIYLCSVGQGRTEAFFGQGTRLTVV.

V and J are TRBV5-1 and TRBJ2-1; D not certain. This CDR3 has 14 amino acids. CDR1 is SGHRS and CDR2 is YFSETQ in the germline V gene. Trimming pared 0 bases from V and 5 bases from J, leaving 9 bases between. The CDR3 DNA is TGCGCCAGCAGCTTGGAACCCGCAGACAATGAGCAGTTCTTC. It specifies CASSLEPADNEQFF.

This chain uses TRBV20-1 with TRBJ2-4; possible D gene TRBD1, 6 bases. This CDR3 is 14 amino acids long. Trimming pared 2 bases from V and 8 bases from J, leaving 16 bases between. CDR1 and CDR2 (germline): DFQATT, SNEGSKA (reference sequence). The CDR3 is CSARTPGQLDIQYF. CDR3 sequence (DNA): TGCAGTGCTAGAACTCCTGGACAGCTGGACATTCAGTACTTC.

This clonotype was detected ten times or more. The V call is TRBV5-1, the J call TRBJ2-7, with D maybe TRBD1 (8 bases). Trimming removed 8 bases from V and 1 base from J, with 16 bases in between. This CDR3 region has 14 residues. From germline, CDR1 is SGHRS and CDR2 YFSETQ. CDR3 sequence: CASRDRGGSYEQYF. For the CDR3, the DNA is TGCGCCAGTAGAGACAGGGGAGGGTCCTACGAGCAGTACTTC.

The V and J genes are TRBV4-1 and TRBJ2-7; TRBD2 aligns across 12 bases. This CDR3 has 19 amino acids. Germline lookup yields CDR1 MGHRA and CDR2 YSYEKL. With 2 bases clipped from V and 2 bases from J, the junction kept 13 bases outside the gene matches. DNA of the CDR3: TGCGCCAGCAGCCAACGGGCGCGGCCTAGCGGGGGGGAGACCTACGAGCAGTACTTC. It is translated as CASSQRARPSGGETYEQYF.

The J gene is TRBJ2-3, the V gene TRBV5-1; D not certain. The V gene lost 3 bases and the J gene lost 2 bases, with 16 bases spanning the gap. The CDR3 has 16 residues. Germline V gene data show CDR1 as SGHRS and CDR2 as YFSETQ. The CDR3 region is CASSSQAGVLTDTQYF. The DNA for the CDR3 is TGCGCCAGCAGCTCGCAGGCAGGAGTACTCACAGATACGCAGTATTTT. The whole variable domain, filled in from reference TRBV5-1 and TRBJ2-3, reads KAGVTQTPRYLIKTRGQQVTLSCSPISGHRSVSWYQQTPGQGLQFLFEYFSETQRNKGNFPGRFSGRQFSNSRSEMNVSTLELGDSALYLCASSSQAGVLTDTQYFGPGTRLTVL.

This clonotype appeared many times. The rearrangement links TRBV11-1 to TRBJ2-7, with a possible D match to TRBD1 (6 bases). Germline CDR1 is SGHAT and CDR2 is FQDESV (reference sequence). V lost 5 bases and J 3 bases, leaving 20 bases between the germline ends. This CDR3 region has 16 residues. CDR3 nucleotide sequence: TGTGCCAGCAGCCCCCCCTCCGCCGGGACAATCTACGAGCAGTACTTC. It translates to CASSPPSAGTIYEQYF.

The chain uses TRBV5-5 and TRBJ1-5, with 9 bases lining up with TRBD1. Germline V gene lookup returns CDR1 SGHKS and CDR2 YYEKEE (reference sequence). J lost 4 bases, V lost 0 bases, and 5 bases had no gene match. The CDR3 contains 16 residues. The CDR3 region is CASSLDRGLGNQPQHF. Written as DNA, the CDR3 is TGTGCCAGCAGCTTGGACAGGGGGCTAGGGAATCAGCCCCAGCATTTT.

This clonotype was counted at least ten times. The chain joins TRBV7-9 to TRBJ1-1; 8 nucleotides align to TRBD1. With V trimmed by 2 bases and J by 3 bases, 5 bases remained unmatched. Per the germline V gene, CDR1 is SEHNR and CDR2 is FQNEAQ (reference sequence). The CDR3 extends over 15 amino acids. The CDR3 DNA sequence: TGTGCCAGCAGCTTACCCACAGGGGGGTACACTGAAGCTTTCTTT. Its translation: CASSLPTGGYTEAFF.